What follows describes a single T cell receptor (beta chain). The clone's antigen remains unknown. Within one base of it there is no much larger clone, and no base qualities were kept. These data belong to a study of blood T cell repertoires in COVID-19 (dated by TCRdb to the early 2020s). Study-wide context: Collaborator samples came from the United States, Italy and Spain and covered acute and convalescent phases of COVID-19. The prospective study material was composed of cDNA or gDNA derived from T cells, B-cell-depleted T cells, or PBMCs. Deeply sampled blood TCRbeta repertoires from subjects exposed to, actively infected with, or recovered from COVID-19 were included in the dataset. The repertoires were released in a freely available public database meant as a resource for research on the immune response to SARS-CoV-2. The samples were drawn from the first 160 participants of the ongoing ImmuneRACE study and from 1,254 subjects provided by 6 global collaborators. The sample metadata nearly always contained a de-identified subject ID, COVID-19 status, age in years and sex. Where available, HLA class I and class II types were obtained from metadata supplied by the sample provider rather than from assay-based typing.

Collaborating institutions collected whole blood in K2EDTA tubes following their own protocols. For TCRbeta analysis, collaborators shipped samples in one of three forms: frozen whole blood, isolated PBMCs, or DNA extracted from either of those sample types. The investigation overall reported the following: How much clinical and demographic metadata was included differed by source and by participant, and the metadata was provided uncurated.

TCRbeta CDR3 regions were amplified from genomic DNA by means of the immunoSEQ Assay, a bias-controlled multiplex PCR. The paper's data handling went like this. Nucleated cell counts per sample were estimated from amplification of reference gene primers within the assay. Sequence reads were collapsed and filtered to measure the absolute abundance of every unique TCRbeta CDR3 rearrangement. Productive Simpson clonality was computed per sample as the square root of Simpson's diversity index over productive rearrangements. The table comes from immuneACCESS by way of TCRdb, which keeps in-frame sequences with V and J called. Part of the clones is missing from these tables; in studies checked, under half for an unresolved V gene and the rest for unknown reasons. That table furnishes V, J and clone size, whereas the DNA furnished D and trimming. In all, the sample holds about 52,000 clones, and 85% of those were seen once. Clones ranked in the top ten supply 9.5% to 13% of the sample.

The germline V gene encodes CDR1 SEHNR and CDR2 FQNEAQ (reference sequence). The CDR3 sequence holds 16 residues, the cysteine and phenylalanine included. The CDR3 DNA has 48 bases and is translated from base 1. After removal of 1 base from V and 2 bases from J, the junction retains 3 bases not matched to a gene. In this chain, TRBV7-9 is recombined with TRBJ2-3; TRBD2 aligns with 10 central bases. The source is a human donor in a cohort sampled during active COVID-19. Input material: peripheral blood. The bases read TGTGCCAGCAGCTTAGGGACTAGCGGACCCACAGATACGCAGTATTTT. Translated, this gives CASSLGTSGPTDTQYF. The full variable domain, with segments outside the CDR3 supplied by the reference TRBV7-9 and TRBJ2-3 proteins, appears as DTGVSQNPRHKITKRGQNVTFRCDPISEHNRLYWYRQTLGQGPEFLTYFQNEAQLEKSRLLSDRFSAERPKGSFSTLEIQRTEQGDSAMYLCASSLGTSGPTDTQYFGPGTRLTVL.